This T cell receptor (beta chain) was captured by sequencing in a study of response to subunit inactivated influenza vaccine. TCRdb re-called the RT-PCR reads with MiXCR, one entry per CDR3 protein. The sample records 500,000 to 700,000 distinct CDR3 sequences, around 21% being singletons. The germline V gene has CDR1 MNHNS and CDR2 SASEGT. The ends lost 7 bases at V and 7 bases at J; junction bases unmatched: 9. There are 13 residues in the CDR3. The sample also formed part of further work on T cells expressing NK-cell markers. That paper states: 5'RACE template switching with UMIs produced the TCR beta cDNA.

The gene calls are TRBV6-1 and TRBJ2-5; 7 bases are a match to TRBD1. The sample here was CD4+ T cells sorted from PBMCs, taken about 12 days after vaccination. The receptor's source is a man in his fifties or sixties who received an inactivated influenza vaccine. CDR3 amino acids: CASNSRGLGTQYF. Here the CDR3 DNA reads TGTGCCAGCAACTCAAGGGGGCTAGGGACCCAGTACTTC.